This T cell receptor (beta chain) was sequenced for a study of T-cell reconstitution after alpha-beta-depleted transplantation in children. This clonotype was seen many times. Unique molecular identifiers were incorporated when the TCRbeta library was constructed. Each CDR3 protein gets one entry after TCRdb re-called the PCR reads with MiXCR. The sample gives over 550,000 distinct CDR3 sequences, 10% of which show up once; less than 5% is in the top ten. The germline V gene encodes CDR1 LGHNA and CDR2 YSLEER. V lost 3 bases, J lost 1 base, and 5 bases stayed unmatched. The CDR3 loop spans 15 amino acids.

The sequence came from a human donor who donated a stem cell graft to a child with acute myeloid leukemia. The chain carries TRBV4-3 and TRBJ1-1; 7 bases align to TRBD1. The sequencing used PBMCs from the stem cell graft donor, collected from the stem cell graft. The DNA for the CDR3 is TGCGCCAGCAGCCAGGCCAGGGGGTGGAACACTGAAGCTTTCTTT. Its protein is CASSQARGWNTEAFF.